The 21 T cell receptor beta chains given below trace back to one sample, sequenced in a study of cytomegalovirus exposure and HLA in healthy donors (dated by TCRdb to the late 2010s). Library preparation was by the immunoSEQ multiplex PCR assay. For the multiplex PCR, a mixture combining 60 forward primers for TCR Vbeta segments and 13 reverse primers for TCR Jbeta segments was used. Held by TCRdb, this immuneACCESS table contains in-frame sequences only and omits some clones. Under half of the omission traces to an unresolved V gene where checked; the cause of the rest is unknown. Within this sample are 130,000 to 150,000 clones, with roughly 84% of them counted one time only. The leading ten clones occupy roughly 2.5% of the sample. Input material: PBMCs. The source is a boy younger than 10 in good health and CMV-seronegative.

The rearrangement links TRBV6-5 to TRBJ1-1; possible D gene TRBD1, 5 bases. V was shortened by 2 bases and J by 8 bases, with 9 bases between the two germline ends. The germline CDR1 and CDR2 sequences are MNHEY and SVGAGI. The CDR3 runs 12 residues. The CDR3 protein is CASSYRGPEAFF. DNA of the CDR3: TGTGCCAGCAGTTACAGGGGCCCGGAAGCTTTCTTT.

This chain links TRBV7-8 with TRBJ2-3; D unclear. V lost 1 base and J lost 6, with 8 bases in between. Germline-derived CDR1 and CDR2 are SGHVS and FQNEAQ. CDR3 length: 13 residues. CDR3 coding DNA: TGTGCCAGCAGCTTAGGGGCTACCGATACGCAGTATTTT. Its protein product is CASSLGATDTQYF. Full variable domain (remainder filled in from reference TRBV7-8 and TRBJ2-3): GAGVSQSPRYKVAKRGQDVALRCDPISGHVSLFWYQQALGQGPEFLTYFQNEAQLDKSGLPSDRFFAERPEGSVSTLKIQRTQQEDSAVYLCASSLGATDTQYFGPGTRLTVL.

V is TRBV29-1 and J is TRBJ1-2; the match to TRBD1 covers 10 bases. J was trimmed by 2 bases and V by 3 bases; bases with no gene match: 9. From germline, CDR1 is SQVTM and CDR2 ANQGSEA. The CDR3 has 16 residues. The CDR3 nucleotides read TGCAGCGTTGAGGGGGGTGGGACAGGGGCGAACTATGGCTACACCTTC. Amino acid sequence: CSVEGGGTGANYGYTF.

Concerning this clone itself: The same CDR3 is also encoded by other DNA sequences in this sample. This rearrangement joins TRBV6-5 to TRBJ2-7, with D possibly matching TRBD2 (5 bases). Germline V gene sequence: CDR1 MNHEY, CDR2 SVGAGI. This CDR3 comprises 14 residues. Trimming removed 6 bases at V and 0 bases at J, with 12 bases between. CDR3 sequence (DNA): TGTGCCAGCAGCAGTAGTGGGAGCTCCTACGAGCAGTACTTC. Residues: CASSSSGSSYEQYF.

V gene TRBV28 combines with J gene TRBJ2-6; TRBD2 matches at 10 bases. Germline V gene sequence: CDR1 MDHEN, CDR2 SYDVKM. This CDR3 is built from 18 residues. V was clipped by 6 bases and J by 4 bases; unmatched bases: 12. CDR3 loop: CASSVRKRGLAGANVLTF. The CDR3 DNA reads as TGTGCCAGCAGCGTACGGAAGCGGGGACTAGCGGGGGCCAACGTCCTGACTTTC. Looking up the rest from reference TRBV28 and TRBJ2-6 gives the full variable domain: DVKVTQSSRYLVKRTGEKVFLECVQDMDHENMFWYRQDPGLGLRLIYFSYDVKMKEKGDIPEGYSVSREKKERFSLILESASTNQTSMYLCASSVRKRGLAGANVLTFGAGSRLTVL.

The V and J genes are TRBV11-2 and TRBJ1-4, with 8 bases that match TRBD1. J was trimmed by 7 bases and V by 2 bases; bases with no gene match: 9. CDR1 SGHAT and CDR2 FQNNGV come from the germline V gene. The CDR3 spans 16 residues. CDR3 sequence: CASSLLQGAFGEKLFF. The CDR3 nucleotides are TGTGCCAGCAGCTTACTTCAGGGGGCCTTCGGTGAAAAACTGTTTTTT.

The chain couples TRBV19 to TRBJ2-3, with 11 bases matching TRBD2. Losses at the gene ends were 5 bases for V and 5 bases for J; bases not matched to a gene: 6. There are 15 residues in the CDR3. From germline, CDR1 is LNHDA and CDR2 SQIVND (reference sequence). The DNA for the CDR3 is TGTGCCAGTAGTCCCCTAGCGGGAGGCGGAGATACGCAGTATTTT. Translating it yields CASSPLAGGGDTQYF.

The gene calls are TRBV5-6 and TRBJ2-7; TRBD2 is a possible D gene (5 bases). Germline V CDR1 and CDR2: SGHDT, YYEEEE. The length of the CDR3 is 14 residues. V was pared by 0 bases and J by 4 bases, with 11 bases between. DNA for the CDR3: TGTGCCAGCAGCTTGGAGAGGGTCGGATACGAGCAGTACTTC. This gives the protein CASSLERVGYEQYF.

The chain couples TRBV29-1 to TRBJ1-2; TRBD1 matches at 7 bases. CDR1 is SQVTM and CDR2 is ANQGSEA in the germline V gene. The CDR3 sequence is 12 residues long. V lost 6 bases, J lost 4 bases, and 5 bases stayed unmatched. This CDR3 is CSVHRQGYGYTF. In DNA, the CDR3 is TGCAGCGTACACCGACAGGGCTATGGCTACACCTTC. Full variable domain (rest looked up from reference TRBV29-1 and TRBJ1-2): SAVISQKPSRDICQRGTSLTIQCQVDSQVTMMFWYRQQPGQSLTLIATANQGSEATYESGFVIDKFPISRPNLTFSTLTVSNMSPEDSSIYLCSVHRQGYGYTFGSGTRLTVV.

The chain combines TRBV6-5 with TRBJ2-7; tentatively, D is TRBD1 (5 bases). Germline V CDR1 and CDR2: MNHEY, SVGAGI. V lost 6 bases and J 2 bases, leaving 14 bases between the germline ends. The CDR3 covers 14 residues. CDR3 region: CASSPYRIPYEQYF. CDR3 in DNA: TGTGCCAGCAGCCCCTACAGGATTCCCTACGAGCAGTACTTC.

The V gene is TRBV19, the J gene TRBJ1-2, with D unclear. The V gene lost 0 bases and the J gene lost 7 bases, with 6 bases spanning the gap. Germline CDR1 and CDR2: LNHDA and SQIVND (reference sequence). This CDR3 is built from 12 residues. The CDR3 sequence is CASSIEGTGYTF. As DNA, the CDR3 is TGTGCCAGTAGTATAGAGGGCACTGGCTACACCTTC. Full variable domain (remainder filled in from reference TRBV19 and TRBJ1-2): DGGITQSPKYLFRKEGQNVTLSCEQNLNHDAMYWYRQDPGQGLRLIYYSQIVNDFQKGDIAEGYSVSREKKESFPLTVTSAQKNPTAFYLCASSIEGTGYTFGSGTRLTVV.

The rearrangement uses TRBV10-1 and TRBJ2-5, with 14 bases identical to TRBD2. J lost 2 bases, V lost 3 bases, and 5 bases had no gene match. The germline V gene encodes CDR1 WNHNN and CDR2 SYGVQD (reference sequence). The CDR3 runs to 17 residues. CDR3 coding DNA: TGCGCCAGCAGTGAAGGGACTAGCGGGAGTCGGCAAGAGACCCAGTACTTC. It translates to CASSEGTSGSRQETQYF.

The chain carries TRBV9 and TRBJ2-7; D remains unclear. Germline assignment: CDR1 SGDLS and CDR2 YYNGEE. The CDR3 contains 14 residues. V was pared by 4 bases and J by 7 bases, with 18 bases between. CDR3 loop: CASSPWMVAEEQYF. For the CDR3, the DNA is TGTGCCAGCAGCCCCTGGATGGTAGCTGAGGAGCAGTACTTC. Drawing the rest from reference TRBV9 and TRBJ2-7, the complete variable domain is DSGVTQTPKHLITATGQRVTLRCSPRSGDLSVYWYQQSLDQGLQFLIQYYNGEERAKGNILERFSAQQFPDLHSELNLSSLELGDSALYFCASSPWMVAEEQYFGPGTRLTVT.

The chain has TRBV27 and TRBJ2-1; 11 nucleotides align to TRBD2. The CDR3 has 16 residues. V lost 0 bases and J lost 8; bases outside the gene matches: 6. The germline gives CDR1 MNHEY, CDR2 SMNVEV (reference sequence). DNA of the CDR3: TGTGCCAGCAGTTTATCGATAGCGGGGGGGGCCCATGAGCAGTTCTTC. This sequence encodes CASSLSIAGGAHEQFF.

This sequence joins TRBV27 and TRBJ1-5, with TRBD1 matching over 12 bases. This CDR3 comprises 17 residues. The germline CDR1 and CDR2 sequences are MNHEY and SMNVEV (reference sequence). Germline trimming cut 2 bases from V and 6 bases from J; bases unmatched to any gene: 8. Here the CDR3 reads CASSLDRDRGLPQPQHF. The CDR3 region has the DNA TGTGCCAGCAGTTTAGACCGGGACAGGGGGCTCCCTCAGCCCCAGCATTTT.

V usage is TRBV6-5 and J usage is TRBJ2-4; D ambiguous. Trimming stripped 9 bases from V and 0 bases from J, with 12 bases between. Germline loops: CDR1 MNHEY, CDR2 SVGAGI. There are 14 residues in the CDR3. CDR3 protein: CASPRSLAKNIQYF. In DNA form, the CDR3 reads TGTGCCAGTCCGAGATCACTAGCCAAAAACATTCAGTACTTC.

The sample holds one count of this clone. The junction shows a germline mismatch at one end, possibly a read error. The CDR3 DNA reads TGTGCCAGCAGCTTCCGGGGGAGGTCCTACGAACAGTACTTC. Residues: CASSFRGRSYEQYF. This chain links TRBV11-3 with TRBJ2-7, with a weak D call TRBD2 (6 bases). The CDR3 has 14 amino acids. The germline CDR1 and CDR2 sequences are SGHNT and YENEEA. Together with reference TRBV11-3 and TRBJ2-7, the CDR3 gives the full variable domain: EAGVVQSPRYKIIEKKQPVAFWCNPISGHNTLYWYLQNLGQGPELLIRYENEEAVDDSQLPKDRFSAERLKGVDSTLKIQPAELGDSAVYLCASSFRGRSYEQYFGPGTRLTVT.

This clone was recorded once. This chain joins TRBV9 and TRBJ1-1, with D unresolved. Germline lookup yields CDR1 SGDLS and CDR2 YYNGEE. The CDR3 sequence is 14 residues long. Trimming took off 3 bases at V and 5 bases at J, with 14 bases between the two ends. The CDR3 DNA sequence: TGTGCCAGCAGCGCCCATAGAGGCGGAACTGAAGCTTTCTTT. The encoded protein is CASSAHRGGTEAFF.

This chain uses TRBV19 with TRBJ2-3; 8 bases fit TRBD1. The germline gives CDR1 LNHDA, CDR2 SQIVND (reference sequence). Unmatched junction bases numbered 14, after V lost 5 bases and J lost 4 bases. CDR3 length: 17 residues. CDR3 DNA sequence: TGTGCCAGTAGTTCAACTAGGACAGGGCGTCTCGCAGATACGCAGTATTTT. Translating gives CASSSTRTGRLADTQYF.

The gene calls are TRBV10-3 and TRBJ2-5; 9 bases agree with TRBD1. The CDR3 sequence is 14 residues long. The germline V gene has CDR1 ENHRY and CDR2 SYGVKD. Trimming cost V 6 bases and J 5 bases; bases outside gene matches: 7. The CDR3 coding sequence is TGTGCCATCAGCCCACAGGGGACAGGGGAGACCCAGTACTTC. It translates to CAISPQGTGETQYF.

This CDR3 reads CASGTPWTGNTIYF. CDR3 in DNA: TGTGCTAGTGGTACTCCCTGGACAGGAAACACCATATATTTT. The chain is built from TRBV12-5 and TRBJ1-3; a possible D gene is TRBD1 (5 bases). Germline V CDR1 and CDR2: LGHNT, FRNRAP. Trimming shortened V by 5 bases and J by 4 bases, and 12 bases separated the two germline ends. The CDR3 loop spans 14 amino acids.